These 27 T cell receptor beta chains originate from one sample sequenced in a study of human T cells and chemical hapten exposure. In TCRdb, the RACE reads were re-called with MiXCR into one record per CDR3 protein. There are some 45,000 distinct CDR3 sequences in the sample; approximately 9% occur only once, and 15% lies in the top ten. The sample's time point: patch test 2, 6 weeks after DPC sensitization. Treatment described: therapeutic diphenylcyclopropenone sensitization with weekly scalp DPC. Sequenced material: whole blood, taken in connection with sensitization to the hapten diphenylcyclopropenone (DPC). These receptors were taken from a woman in her 40s with alopecia areata. Some clones in this sample may be carry-over from other donors' samples.

This clonotype was detected only a few times. This chain links TRBV6-5 with TRBJ2-5; D possibly matches TRBD1 or TRBD2 (5 bases each). This CDR3 is built from 15 residues. Germline V gene sequence: CDR1 MNHEY, CDR2 SVGAGI. Between the trimmed V and J ends, which lost 4 bases and 3 bases, there was a span of 15 bases. CDR3 coding DNA: TGTGCCAGCAGTTCCAACGGGGCTGGTAAAGAGACCCAGTACTTC. Translation: CASSSNGAGKETQYF.

This clonotype was recorded at least ten times. The chain uses TRBV12-3 or TRBV12-4 and TRBJ2-5; D uncertain. This CDR3 has 12 amino acids. Trimming took off 1 base at V and 7 bases at J, with 7 bases between the two ends. CDR3 region: CASSLVVGTQYF. CDR3 bases: TGTGCCAGCAGTTTAGTAGTAGGGACCCAGTACTTC.

This clonotype was detected many times. This sequence joins TRBV6-2 or TRBV6-3 and TRBJ1-2; maybe TRBD1 (6 bases). CDR1 is MNHEY, CDR2 SVGEGT, per germline. V lost 2 bases, J lost 8 bases, and 15 bases lay in between. The CDR3 loop spans 14 amino acids. Here the CDR3 DNA reads TGTGCCAGCAGTTACCCCCGGACAGTCGGGGGCTACACCTTC. Encoded protein: CASSYPRTVGGYTF.

This clonotype was seen at least ten times. This chain joins TRBV6-1 and TRBJ1-1; TRBD1 matches at 7 bases. V trimming: 2 bases; J trimming: 7 bases; junction bases outside the gene matches: 10. Per germline, CDR1 MNHNS and CDR2 SASEGT. This CDR3 has 15 residues. This CDR3 reads CASSERETGAIEAFF. The CDR3 bases are TGTGCCAGCAGTGAACGAGAAACAGGGGCGATTGAAGCTTTCTTT.

This clonotype has at least ten counts. For the CDR3, the DNA is TGTGCCAGCAGTTTATTGGGACAGAGTGCCTACGAGCAGTACTTC. Translation gives CASSLLGQSAYEQYF. The rearrangement joins TRBV27 to TRBJ2-7, with TRBD1 identical over 7 bases. The germline CDR1 and CDR2 sequences are MNHEY and SMNVEV (reference sequence). The CDR3 length is 15 residues. Trimming at V came to 1 base and at J to 2 bases, leaving 5 bases not matched to a gene.

This clonotype was seen at least ten times. The chain joins TRBV20-1 to TRBJ1-6; tentatively, D is TRBD1 (5 bases). The CDR3 loop spans 16 amino acids. Trimming left V 6 bases short and J 4 bases short, with 19 bases between. CDR1 and CDR2 from the germline V gene are DFQATT and SNEGSKA (reference sequence). The DNA of the CDR3 is TGCAGTGCCCTTAACCAGGGCTCCCCTTATAATTCACCCCTCCACTTT. Its protein product is CSALNQGSPYNSPLHF.

This clonotype was counted at least ten times. The genes are TRBV19 and TRBJ2-3; possible D gene TRBD1, 7 bases. Trimming left V 4 bases short and J 6 bases short, with 17 bases between. This CDR3 region has 15 residues. Germline values: CDR1 LNHDA, CDR2 SQIVND (reference sequence). CDR3 amino acids: CASSTIMTGRDTQYF. Written as DNA, the CDR3 is TGTGCCAGTAGTACCATCATGACAGGGAGGGATACGCAGTATTTT.

The chain is built from TRBV11-2 and TRBJ1-4; perhaps TRBD1 as D (5 bases). V was trimmed by 5 bases and J by 11 bases, leaving 18 bases between them. Germline CDR1 SGHAT, CDR2 FQNNGV. The CDR3 has 14 residues. The CDR3 loop is CASSKDRGLPKLFF. The CDR3 nucleotides are TGTGCCAGCAGCAAAGACCGGGGCCTCCCCAAACTGTTTTTT.

The sample holds one count of this clonotype. CDR3: CAISEEQGAFQTQYF. The DNA of the CDR3 is TGTGCCATCAGTGAGGAGCAGGGGGCGTTTCAGACCCAGTACTTC. The chain recombines TRBV10-3 with TRBJ2-5; 8 nucleotides align to TRBD1. CDR3 length: 15 amino acids. From germline, CDR1 is ENHRY and CDR2 SYGVKD. V was pared by 2 bases and J by 6 bases, with 8 bases of the junction left unmatched.

This clonotype was seen many times. The V gene is TRBV6-6, the J gene TRBJ2-2; the match to TRBD1 covers 7 bases. Germline loops: CDR1 MNHNY, CDR2 SVGAGI (reference sequence). The CDR3 extends over 16 amino acids. Trimming took 6 bases from V and 0 from J; bases not matched to a gene: 7. The CDR3 loop reads CASRPPGGANTGELFF. As DNA, the CDR3 is TGTGCCAGCAGACCCCCAGGGGGAGCGAACACCGGGGAGCTGTTTTTT.

A few counts support this clonotype. The gene calls are TRBV4-3 and TRBJ1-1; D ambiguous. The CDR3 has 15 residues. Trimming took 4 bases from V and 0 from J, leaving 12 bases between them. CDR1 and CDR2 from the germline V gene are LGHNA and YSLEER. CDR3 DNA sequence: TGCGCCAGCAGCCCGGTTCCCGGACTGAACACTGAAGCTTTCTTT. Its translation is CASSPVPGLNTEAFF.

Many counts were recorded for this clonotype. The CDR3 bases are TGTGCCAGCAGCCCGGATACTTACCGAGCGGATACGCAGTATTTT. It specifies CASSPDTYRADTQYF. The gene calls are TRBV5-6 and TRBJ2-3; no definite D call. The CDR3 is 15 amino acids. V lost 4 bases, J lost 6 bases, and 18 bases lay in between. CDR1 and CDR2 (germline): SGHDT, YYEEEE. The full variable domain, in which reference TRBV5-6 and TRBJ2-3 provide the parts outside the CDR3, is DAGVTQSPTHLIKTRGQQVTLRCSPKSGHDTVSWYQQALGQGPQFIFQYYEEEERQRGNFPDRFSGHQFPNYSSELNVNALLLGDSALYLCASSPDTYRADTQYFGPGTRLTVL.

This clonotype was picked up many times. The rearrangement links TRBV6-4 to TRBJ2-5; D is possibly TRBD1 (7 bases). This CDR3 comprises 15 residues. The germline CDR1 and CDR2 sequences are MRHNA and SNTAGT. Deletions cut 3 bases from V and 1 base from J, with 12 bases between. The CDR3 reads CASSEGGGGQETQYF. CDR3 coding DNA: TGTGCCAGCAGTGAAGGAGGGGGCGGCCAAGAGACCCAGTACTTC.

About this clonotype itself: A read error is possible here, since a much larger clone lies one base away. The chain uses TRBV9 and TRBJ1-5, with D possibly matching TRBD1 (6 bases). The CDR3 totals 13 residues. Germline CDR1 reads SGDLS; CDR2 reads YYNGEE. This CDR3 reads CAGSGGGNQPQHF. The CDR3 DNA is TGTGCCGGCAGCGGGGGCGGAAATCAGCCCCAGCATTTT.

The rearrangement joins TRBV4-1 to TRBJ2-4; 9 bases line up with TRBD2. V was pared by 2 bases and J by 1 base, with 6 bases of the junction left unmatched. The CDR3 sequence is 17 residues long. The germline V gene encodes CDR1 MGHRA and CDR2 YSYEKL. The CDR3 bases are TGCGCCAGCAGCCAACCATTAGCGGGGGCTGCCAAAAACATTCAGTACTTC. It encodes CASSQPLAGAAKNIQYF.

This clonotype came up many times. The chain joins TRBV7-2 to TRBJ1-2; possible D gene TRBD1, 5 bases. The germline V gene encodes CDR1 SGHTA and CDR2 FQGNSA. The CDR3 is 13 residues long. V was clipped by 6 bases and J by 2 bases, with 10 bases between them. The CDR3 sequence is CASSRDGNYGYTF. The CDR3 region has the DNA TGTGCCAGCAGTCGGGACGGAAACTATGGCTACACCTTC.

This clonotype showed up many times. The chain is built from TRBV6-4 and TRBJ2-1; no definite D call. CDR3 length equals 13 residues. Germline lookup yields CDR1 MRHNA and CDR2 SNTAGT. V lost 6 bases to trimming and J lost 4 bases, with 10 bases between them. The CDR3 here is CASSVETYNEQFF. In DNA, the CDR3 is TGTGCCAGCAGCGTTGAAACTTACAATGAGCAGTTCTTC.

This clonotype was recorded at least ten times. V usage is TRBV30 and J usage is TRBJ1-1; 7 nucleotides align to TRBD1. V gave up 7 bases and J gave up 0 bases; unmatched junction bases: 11. CDR1 and CDR2 (germline): GTSNPN, SVGIG (reference sequence). This CDR3 comprises 15 residues. For the CDR3, the DNA is TGTGCCTACACACAGGGGTTCGTCATGAACACTGAAGCTTTCTTT. This encodes CAYTQGFVMNTEAFF.

The V and J genes are TRBV20-1 and TRBJ2-7; 11 bases align to TRBD2. Germline loops: CDR1 DFQATT, CDR2 SNEGSKA (reference sequence). This CDR3 spans 15 amino acids. V gave up 1 base and J gave up 3 bases; unmatched junction bases: 5. The DNA for the CDR3 is TGCAGTGCTAGAGGGGGACTAGCGGTATACTACGAGCAGTACTTC. This translates into CSARGGLAVYYEQYF.

Here the CDR3 reads CASSQGTYEQYF. The CDR3 DNA follows: TGTGCCAGCTCCCAGGGTACTTACGAGCAGTACTTC. The chain has TRBV28 and TRBJ2-7; D may be TRBD1 (5 bases). In germline, CDR1 is MDHEN, CDR2 SYDVKM. V was trimmed by 8 bases and J by 4 bases, leaving 12 bases between them. CDR3 length equals 12 residues.

The gene calls are TRBV5-5 and TRBJ1-1; TRBD1 matches at 9 bases. Germline V lookup: CDR1 SGHKS, CDR2 YYEKEE (reference sequence). The CDR3 runs to 15 residues. Trimming removed 4 bases from V and 3 bases from J; junction bases left unmatched: 7. The chain's CDR3 is CASSAGTGFYTEAFF. CDR3 in DNA: TGTGCCAGCAGCGCCGGGACAGGGTTTTACACTGAAGCTTTCTTT.

This clonotype was recorded at least ten times. The chain employs TRBV18 and TRBJ1-4, with D perhaps matching TRBD1 (6 bases). CDR1 and CDR2 from the germline V gene are KGHSH and LQKENI. The V end lost 6 bases, the J end lost 8 bases, and 25 bases lay between the germline ends. The CDR3 is made up of 17 amino acids. Here the CDR3 DNA reads TGTGCCAGCTCCCTAACCGCCAAAGGAGGGGGGATCGAAAAACTGTTTTTT. Protein product: CASSLTAKGGGIEKLFF. Combining the CDR3 with reference TRBV18 and TRBJ1-4 gives the whole variable domain NAGVMQNPRHLVRRRGQEARLRCSPMKGHSHVYWYRQLPEEGLKFMVYLQKENIIDESGMPKERFSAEFPKEGPSILRIQQVVRGDSAAYFCASSLTAKGGGIEKLFFGSGTQLSVL.

This clonotype was found many times. The CDR3 here is CSARAPLGGYTF. CDR3 DNA sequence: TGCAGTGCTAGAGCCCCGCTAGGGGGCTACACCTTC. The V and J genes are TRBV20-1 and TRBJ1-2; no clear D gene. The CDR3 has 12 amino acids. V dropped 1 base and J dropped 8 bases, with 11 bases sitting between them. Germline CDR1 is DFQATT and CDR2 is SNEGSKA (reference sequence).

This clonotype was detected ten times or more. The V and J genes are TRBV7-2 and TRBJ2-1, with D hard to call. Germline V gene data show CDR1 as SGHTA and CDR2 as FQGNSA. This CDR3 comprises 13 residues. V was trimmed by 5 bases and J by 2 bases, leaving 7 bases between them. The CDR3: CASSRAPYNEQFF. DNA of the CDR3: TGTGCCAGCAGCCGGGCCCCCTACAATGAGCAGTTCTTC.

This clonotype was picked up many times. The CDR3 DNA is TGTGCCAGCAGTCGGGACAGGGGGCACACTGAAGCTTTCTTT. It yields the protein CASSRDRGHTEAFF. V is TRBV6-5 and J is TRBJ1-1; 12 bases align to TRBD1. Per the germline V gene, CDR1 is MNHEY and CDR2 is SVGAGI. This CDR3 has 14 residues. The V and J ends lost 5 bases and 3 bases, in that order; junction bases with no gene match: 1.

This clonotype has a count of ten or more. The rearrangement uses TRBV28 and TRBJ2-3; possibly TRBD1 for D (6 bases). The CDR3 has 14 residues. Trimming stripped 6 bases from V and 9 bases from J, with 19 bases between. Germline lookup yields CDR1 MDHEN and CDR2 SYDVKM. DNA of the CDR3: TGTGCCAGCAGCATTAAATGGGACAAGAACACGCAGTATTTT. As protein: CASSIKWDKNTQYF.

This clonotype came up many times. The rearrangement joins TRBV21-1 to TRBJ2-3; the table gives TRBD2 as D, unverified against the DNA. TRBV21-1 is a recognized pseudogene. The CDR3 has 16 amino acids. The CDR3 region has the DNA TGTGCCAGCAGCCCTCGACTAGCGGGGAACACAGATACGCAGTATTTT. Translation gives CASSPRLAGNTDTQYF.